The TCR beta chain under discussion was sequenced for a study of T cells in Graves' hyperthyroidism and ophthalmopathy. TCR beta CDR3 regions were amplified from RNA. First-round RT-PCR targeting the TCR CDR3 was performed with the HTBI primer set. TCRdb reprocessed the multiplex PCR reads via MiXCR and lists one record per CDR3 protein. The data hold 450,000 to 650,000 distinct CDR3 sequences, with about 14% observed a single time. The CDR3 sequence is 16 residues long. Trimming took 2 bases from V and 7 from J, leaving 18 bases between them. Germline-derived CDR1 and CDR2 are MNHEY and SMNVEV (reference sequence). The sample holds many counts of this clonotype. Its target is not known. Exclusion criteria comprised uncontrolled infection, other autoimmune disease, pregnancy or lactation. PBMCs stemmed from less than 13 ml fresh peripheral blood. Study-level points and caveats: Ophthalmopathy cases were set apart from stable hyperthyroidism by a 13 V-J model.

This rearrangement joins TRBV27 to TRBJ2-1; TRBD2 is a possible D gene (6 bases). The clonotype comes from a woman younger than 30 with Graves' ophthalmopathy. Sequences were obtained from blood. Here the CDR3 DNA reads TGTGCCAGCAGTTTAACACCCCCGTGGGAGGCGAATGAGCAGTTCTTC. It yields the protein CASSLTPPWEANEQFF.